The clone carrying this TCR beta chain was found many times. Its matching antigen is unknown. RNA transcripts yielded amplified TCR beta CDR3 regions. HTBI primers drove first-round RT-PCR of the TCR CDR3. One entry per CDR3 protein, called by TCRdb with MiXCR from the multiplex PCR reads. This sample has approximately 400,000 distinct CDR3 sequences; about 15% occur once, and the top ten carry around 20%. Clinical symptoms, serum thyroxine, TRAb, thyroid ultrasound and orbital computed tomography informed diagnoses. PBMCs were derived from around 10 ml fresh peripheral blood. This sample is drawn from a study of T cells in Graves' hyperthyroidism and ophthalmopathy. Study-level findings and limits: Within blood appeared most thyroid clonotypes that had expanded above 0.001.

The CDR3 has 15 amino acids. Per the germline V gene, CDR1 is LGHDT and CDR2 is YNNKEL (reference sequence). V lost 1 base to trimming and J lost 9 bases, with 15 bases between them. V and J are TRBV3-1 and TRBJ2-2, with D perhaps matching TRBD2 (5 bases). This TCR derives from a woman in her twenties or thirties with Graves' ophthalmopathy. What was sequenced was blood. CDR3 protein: CASSQGRAGEWELFF. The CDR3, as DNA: TGTGCCAGCAGCCAAGGGCGGGCCGGAGAGTGGGAGCTGTTTTTT.